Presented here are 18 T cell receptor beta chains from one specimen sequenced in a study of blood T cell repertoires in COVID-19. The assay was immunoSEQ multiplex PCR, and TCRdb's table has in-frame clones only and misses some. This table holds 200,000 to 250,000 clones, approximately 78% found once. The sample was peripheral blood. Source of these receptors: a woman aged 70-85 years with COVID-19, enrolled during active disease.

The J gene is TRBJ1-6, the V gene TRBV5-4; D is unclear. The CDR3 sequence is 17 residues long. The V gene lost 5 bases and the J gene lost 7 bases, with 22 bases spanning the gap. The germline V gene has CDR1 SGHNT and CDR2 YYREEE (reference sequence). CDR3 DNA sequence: TGTGCCAGCAGAAAGGGAGCGGGGTCCCCGTTGAATTCACCCCTCCACTTT. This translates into CASRKGAGSPLNSPLHF.

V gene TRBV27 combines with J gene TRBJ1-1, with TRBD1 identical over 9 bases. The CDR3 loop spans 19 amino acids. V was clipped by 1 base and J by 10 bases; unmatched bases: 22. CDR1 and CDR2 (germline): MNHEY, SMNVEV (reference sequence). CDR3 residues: CASSLYPPGQGEERPGAFF. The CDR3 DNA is TGTGCCAGCAGTTTATATCCCCCGGGACAGGGCGAAGAGAGGCCTGGAGCTTTCTTT.

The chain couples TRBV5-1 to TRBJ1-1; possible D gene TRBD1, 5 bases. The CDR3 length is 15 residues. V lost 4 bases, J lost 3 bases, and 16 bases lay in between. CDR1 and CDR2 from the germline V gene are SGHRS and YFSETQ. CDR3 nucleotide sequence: TGCGCCAGCAGCCCTAACCGAGGAGGGGACACTGAAGCTTTCTTT. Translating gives CASSPNRGGDTEAFF.

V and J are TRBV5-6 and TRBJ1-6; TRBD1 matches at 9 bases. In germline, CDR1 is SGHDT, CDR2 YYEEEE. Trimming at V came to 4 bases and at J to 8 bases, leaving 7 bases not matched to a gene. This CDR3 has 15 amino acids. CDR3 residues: CASSPGTGRDSPLHF. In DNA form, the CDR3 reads TGTGCCAGCAGCCCCGGGACAGGGCGGGATTCACCCCTCCACTTT.

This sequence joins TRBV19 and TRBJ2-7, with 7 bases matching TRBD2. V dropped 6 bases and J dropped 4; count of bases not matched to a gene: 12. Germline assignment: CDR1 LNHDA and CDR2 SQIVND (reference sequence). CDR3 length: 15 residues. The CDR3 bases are TGTGCCAGTAGCCGAGGGAGGGGAGGTTCGTACGAGCAGTACTTC. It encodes CASSRGRGGSYEQYF.

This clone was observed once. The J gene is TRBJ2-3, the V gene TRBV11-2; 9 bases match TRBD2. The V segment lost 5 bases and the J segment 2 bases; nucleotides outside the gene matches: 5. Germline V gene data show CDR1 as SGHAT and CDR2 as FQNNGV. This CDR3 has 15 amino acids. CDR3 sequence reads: CASSSTSGPTDTQYF. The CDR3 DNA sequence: TGTGCCAGCAGCAGTACTAGCGGGCCCACAGATACGCAGTATTTT.

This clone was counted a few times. For the CDR3, the DNA is TGTGCCAGCAGTGAGGGCGGCTCCTACGAGCAGTACTTC. Translating it yields CASSEGGSYEQYF. The J gene is TRBJ2-7, the V gene TRBV11-3; maybe TRBD2 (5 bases). The V end was cut by 6 bases, the J end by 0 bases, with 9 bases between. The CDR3 is 13 amino acids. The germline V gene has CDR1 SGHNT and CDR2 YENEEA.

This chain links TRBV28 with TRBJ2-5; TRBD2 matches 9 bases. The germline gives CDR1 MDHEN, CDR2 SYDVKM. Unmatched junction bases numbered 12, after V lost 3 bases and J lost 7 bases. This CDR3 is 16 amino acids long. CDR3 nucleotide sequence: TGTGCCAGCAGTTTGCGGCCGGGACTAGCATTGGGGACCCAGTACTTC. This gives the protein CASSLRPGLALGTQYF.

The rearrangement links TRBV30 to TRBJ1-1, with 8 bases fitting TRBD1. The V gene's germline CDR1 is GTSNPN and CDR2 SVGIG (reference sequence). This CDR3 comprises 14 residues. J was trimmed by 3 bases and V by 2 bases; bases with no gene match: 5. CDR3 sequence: CAWSFLDRDTEAFF. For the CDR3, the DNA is TGTGCCTGGAGTTTTTTGGACAGGGACACTGAAGCTTTCTTT.

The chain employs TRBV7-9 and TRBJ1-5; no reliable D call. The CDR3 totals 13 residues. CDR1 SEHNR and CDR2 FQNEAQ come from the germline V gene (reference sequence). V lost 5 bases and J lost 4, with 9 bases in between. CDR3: CASSPEENQPQHF. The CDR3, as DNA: TGTGCCAGCAGCCCCGAGGAAAATCAGCCCCAGCATTTT.

The CDR3, as DNA: TGTGCCAGCAGGCGGGACAGGGTCTCACCCCTCCACTTT. This translates into CASRRDRVSPLHF. This chain uses TRBV28 with TRBJ1-6, with 9 nucleotides matching TRBD1. The ends lost 6 bases at V and 10 bases at J; junction bases unmatched: 4. The length of the CDR3 is 13 residues. CDR1 MDHEN and CDR2 SYDVKM come from the germline V gene.

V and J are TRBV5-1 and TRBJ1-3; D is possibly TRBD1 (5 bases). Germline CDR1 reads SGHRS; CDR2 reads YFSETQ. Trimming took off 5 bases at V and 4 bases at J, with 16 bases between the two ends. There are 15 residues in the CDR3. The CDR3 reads CASSYSGGNGNTIYF. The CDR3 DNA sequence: TGCGCCAGCAGTTACTCGGGGGGGAACGGAAACACCATATATTTT.

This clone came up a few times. In DNA, the CDR3 is TGTGCCAGCAGCTTAACGCCTAACCGCCAAGAGACCCAGTACTTC. Its protein is CASSLTPNRQETQYF. This rearrangement joins TRBV7-8 to TRBJ2-5; D is unclear. The CDR3 loop spans 15 amino acids. Looked up from germline, CDR1 is SGHVS and CDR2 is FQNEAQ. V was trimmed by 2 bases and J by 1 base, leaving 11 bases between them. Looking up the rest from reference TRBV7-8 and TRBJ2-5 gives the full variable domain: GAGVSQSPRYKVAKRGQDVALRCDPISGHVSLFWYQQALGQGPEFLTYFQNEAQLDKSGLPSDRFFAERPEGSVSTLKIQRTQQEDSAVYLCASSLTPNRQETQYFGPGTRLLVL.

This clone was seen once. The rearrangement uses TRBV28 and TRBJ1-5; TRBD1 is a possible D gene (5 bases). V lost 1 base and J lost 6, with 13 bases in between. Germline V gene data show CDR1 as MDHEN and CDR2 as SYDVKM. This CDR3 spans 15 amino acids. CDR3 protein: CASSLYSGYLQPQHF. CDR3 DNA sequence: TGTGCCAGCAGTTTATATTCAGGGTATCTTCAGCCCCAGCATTTT.

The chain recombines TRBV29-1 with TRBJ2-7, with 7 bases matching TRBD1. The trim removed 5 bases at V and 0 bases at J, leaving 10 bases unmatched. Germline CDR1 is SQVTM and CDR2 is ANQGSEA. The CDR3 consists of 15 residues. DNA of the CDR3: TGCAGCGTTTTATATCCGGGACAGAGCTCCTACGAGCAGTACTTC. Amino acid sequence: CSVLYPGQSSYEQYF.

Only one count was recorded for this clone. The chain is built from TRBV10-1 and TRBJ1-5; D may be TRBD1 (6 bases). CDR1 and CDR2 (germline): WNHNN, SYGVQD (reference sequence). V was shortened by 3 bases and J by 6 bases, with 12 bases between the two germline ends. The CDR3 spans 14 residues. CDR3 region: CASSEGGAGQPQHF. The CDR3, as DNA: TGCGCCAGCAGTGAAGGGGGGGCAGGTCAGCCCCAGCATTTT.

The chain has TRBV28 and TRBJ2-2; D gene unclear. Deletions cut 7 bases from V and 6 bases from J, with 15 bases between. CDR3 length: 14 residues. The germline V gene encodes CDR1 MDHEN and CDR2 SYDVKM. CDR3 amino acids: CASTPGSRPGELFF. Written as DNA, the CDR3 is TGTGCCAGCACCCCCGGGTCTAGGCCCGGGGAGCTGTTTTTT.

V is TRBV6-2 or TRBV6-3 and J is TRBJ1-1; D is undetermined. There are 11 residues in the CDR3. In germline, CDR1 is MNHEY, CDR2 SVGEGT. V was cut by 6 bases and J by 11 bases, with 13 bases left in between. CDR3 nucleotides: TGTGCCAGCAGCGACAAGACGAAGGCTTTCTTT. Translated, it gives CASSDKTKAFF.